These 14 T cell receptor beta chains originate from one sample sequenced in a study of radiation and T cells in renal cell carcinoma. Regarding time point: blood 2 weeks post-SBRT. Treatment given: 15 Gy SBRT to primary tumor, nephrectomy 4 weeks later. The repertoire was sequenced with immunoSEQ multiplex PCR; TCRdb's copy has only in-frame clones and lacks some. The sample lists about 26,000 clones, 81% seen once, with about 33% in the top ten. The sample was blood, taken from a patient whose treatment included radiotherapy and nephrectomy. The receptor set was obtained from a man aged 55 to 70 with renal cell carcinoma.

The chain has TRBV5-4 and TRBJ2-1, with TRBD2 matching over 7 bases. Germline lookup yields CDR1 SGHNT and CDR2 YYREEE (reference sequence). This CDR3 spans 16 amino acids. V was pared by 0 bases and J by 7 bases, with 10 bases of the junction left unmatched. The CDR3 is CASSLASGTHGNEQFF. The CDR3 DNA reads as TGTGCCAGCAGCTTGGCCAGCGGGACCCATGGGAATGAGCAGTTCTTC.

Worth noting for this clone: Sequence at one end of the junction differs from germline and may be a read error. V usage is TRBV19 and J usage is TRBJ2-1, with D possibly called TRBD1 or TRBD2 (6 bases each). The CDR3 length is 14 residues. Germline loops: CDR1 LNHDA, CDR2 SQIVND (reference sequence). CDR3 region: CASGMGGWYNEQFF. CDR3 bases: TGTGCCAGTGGTATGGGGGGCTGGTACAATGAGCAGTTCTTC.

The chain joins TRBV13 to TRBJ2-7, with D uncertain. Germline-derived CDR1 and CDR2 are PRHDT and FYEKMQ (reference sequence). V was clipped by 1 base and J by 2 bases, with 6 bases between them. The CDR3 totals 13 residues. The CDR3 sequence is CASSLAATYEQYF. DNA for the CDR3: TGTGCCAGCAGCTTAGCGGCCACCTACGAGCAGTACTTC.

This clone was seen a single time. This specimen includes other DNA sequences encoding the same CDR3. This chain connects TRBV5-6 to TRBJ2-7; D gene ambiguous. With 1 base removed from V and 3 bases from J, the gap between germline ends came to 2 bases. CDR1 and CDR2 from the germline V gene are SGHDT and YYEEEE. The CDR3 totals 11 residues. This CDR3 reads CASSLNYEQYF. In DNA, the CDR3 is TGTGCCAGCAGCTTGAACTACGAGCAGTACTTC. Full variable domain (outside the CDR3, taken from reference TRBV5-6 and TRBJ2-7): DAGVTQSPTHLIKTRGQQVTLRCSPKSGHDTVSWYQQALGQGPQFIFQYYEEEERQRGNFPDRFSGHQFPNYSSELNVNALLLGDSALYLCASSLNYEQYFGPGTRLTVT.

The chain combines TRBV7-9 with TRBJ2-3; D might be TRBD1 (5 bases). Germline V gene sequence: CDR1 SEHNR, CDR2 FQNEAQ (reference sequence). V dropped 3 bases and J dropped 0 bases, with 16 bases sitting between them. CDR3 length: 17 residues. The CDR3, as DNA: TGTGCCAGCAGCTTCCCCCCGGACACAACTAGCACAGATACGCAGTATTTT. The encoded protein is CASSFPPDTTSTDTQYF.

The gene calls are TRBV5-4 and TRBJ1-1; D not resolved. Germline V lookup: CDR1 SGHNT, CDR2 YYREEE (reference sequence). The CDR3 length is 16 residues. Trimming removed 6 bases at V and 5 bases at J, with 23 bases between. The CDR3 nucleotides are TGTGCCAGCACAACCCCGCCAGGCGGTGAGTTGACTGAAGCTTTCTTT. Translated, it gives CASTTPPGGELTEAFF.

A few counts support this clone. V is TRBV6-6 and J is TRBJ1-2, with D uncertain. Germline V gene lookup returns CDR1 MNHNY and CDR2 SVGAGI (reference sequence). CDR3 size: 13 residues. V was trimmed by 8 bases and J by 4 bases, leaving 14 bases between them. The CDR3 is CASPQPGGYGYTF. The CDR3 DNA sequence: TGTGCCAGCCCCCAGCCAGGCGGCTATGGCTACACCTTC.

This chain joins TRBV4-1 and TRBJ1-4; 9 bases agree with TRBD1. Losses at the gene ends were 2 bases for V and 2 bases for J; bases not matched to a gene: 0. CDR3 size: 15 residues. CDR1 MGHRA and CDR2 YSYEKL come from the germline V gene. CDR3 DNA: TGCGCCAGCAGCCAAACAGGGGGCACTAATGAAAAACTGTTTTTT. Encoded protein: CASSQTGGTNEKLFF.

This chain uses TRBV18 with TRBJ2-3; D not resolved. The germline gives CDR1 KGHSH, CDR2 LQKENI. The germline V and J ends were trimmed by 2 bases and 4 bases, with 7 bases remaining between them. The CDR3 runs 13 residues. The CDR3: CASSPEVADTQYF. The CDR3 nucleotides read TGTGCCAGCTCACCAGAGGTGGCAGATACGCAGTATTTT.

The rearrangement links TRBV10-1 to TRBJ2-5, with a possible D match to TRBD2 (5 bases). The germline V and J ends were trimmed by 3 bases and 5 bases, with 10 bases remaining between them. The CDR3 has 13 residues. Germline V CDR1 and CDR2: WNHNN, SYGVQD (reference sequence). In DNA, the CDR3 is TGCGCCAGCAGTGAACAAAGAGGGGAGACCCAGTACTTC. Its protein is CASSEQRGETQYF.

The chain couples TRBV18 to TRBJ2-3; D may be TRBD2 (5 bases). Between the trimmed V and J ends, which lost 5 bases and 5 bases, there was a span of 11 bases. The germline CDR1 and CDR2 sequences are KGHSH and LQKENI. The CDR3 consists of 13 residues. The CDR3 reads CASSSIRGDTQYF. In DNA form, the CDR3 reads TGTGCCAGCTCATCTATCCGGGGAGATACGCAGTATTTT.

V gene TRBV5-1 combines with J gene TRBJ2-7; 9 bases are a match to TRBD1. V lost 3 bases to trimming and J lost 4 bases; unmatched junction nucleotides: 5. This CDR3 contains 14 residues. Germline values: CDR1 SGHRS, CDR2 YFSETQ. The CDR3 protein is CASSSQGAGYEQYF. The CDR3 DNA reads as TGCGCCAGCAGCTCACAGGGGGCAGGATACGAGCAGTACTTC.

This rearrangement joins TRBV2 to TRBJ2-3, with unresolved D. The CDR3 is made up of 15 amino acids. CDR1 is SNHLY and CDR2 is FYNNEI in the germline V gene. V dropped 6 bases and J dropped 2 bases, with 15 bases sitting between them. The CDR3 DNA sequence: TGTGCCAGCAGCCGTAGCTGGGCGAACACAGATACGCAGTATTTT. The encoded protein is CASSRSWANTDTQYF.

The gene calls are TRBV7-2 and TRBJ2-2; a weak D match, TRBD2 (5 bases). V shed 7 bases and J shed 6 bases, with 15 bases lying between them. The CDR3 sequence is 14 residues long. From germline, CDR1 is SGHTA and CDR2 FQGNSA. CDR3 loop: CASNRPGWAGELFF. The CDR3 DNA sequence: TGTGCCAGCAACCGGCCGGGGTGGGCCGGGGAGCTGTTTTTT. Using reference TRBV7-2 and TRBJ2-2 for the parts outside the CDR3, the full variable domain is GAGVSQSPSNKVTEKGKDVELRCDPISGHTALYWYRQSLGQGLEFLIYFQGNSAPDKSGLPSDRFSAERTGGSVSTLTIQRTQQEDSAVYLCASNRPGWAGELFFGEGSRLTVL.